These 20 T cell receptor beta chains were sequenced from one sample in a study of blood T cell repertoires in COVID-19. This table comes from immunoSEQ multiplex PCR, and its TCRdb copy is limited to in-frame clones, with some not included. Seen here are around 230,000 clones, around four fifths observed once, and the top ten hold about 15%. Material for sequencing was PBMCs or T cells enriched from blood (not recorded which). The receptors come from a man in his forties or fifties who had recovered from COVID-19.

The chain employs TRBV18 and TRBJ2-3, with TRBD2 identical over 10 bases. Germline V gene lookup returns CDR1 KGHSH and CDR2 LQKENI. The CDR3 loop spans 17 amino acids. Unmatched junction bases numbered 7, after V lost 3 bases and J lost 1 base. CDR3: CASSPTAGTSGTDTQYF. The CDR3, as DNA: TGTGCCAGCTCACCGACCGCCGGGACTAGCGGCACAGATACGCAGTATTTT.

Only a few counts were recorded for this clone. V is TRBV10-3 and J is TRBJ2-3; the match to TRBD2 covers 14 bases. J was trimmed by 3 bases and V by 4 bases; bases with no gene match: 6. CDR1 is ENHRY, CDR2 SYGVKD, per germline. This CDR3 has 17 residues. DNA of the CDR3: TGTGCCATCAGTGGAGGACTAGCGGGAGGCGGAACAGATACGCAGTATTTT. Translation gives CAISGGLAGGGTDTQYF.

The chain employs TRBV7-7 and TRBJ2-5; 12 bases are a match to TRBD2. This CDR3 is 14 amino acids long. The germline V gene encodes CDR1 SSHAT and CDR2 FNYEAQ (reference sequence). V was pared by 3 bases and J by 9 bases, with 5 bases of the junction left unmatched. In DNA, the CDR3 is TGTGCCAGCAGCTTCCGACTAGCGGGAGCACCCCAGTACTTC. Its translation is CASSFRLAGAPQYF. The full variable domain, its missing parts supplied by reference TRBV7-7 and TRBJ2-5, is GAGVSQSPRYKVTKRGQDVTLRCDPISSHATLYWYQQALGQGPEFLTYFNYEAQPDKSGLPSDRFSAERPEGSISTLTIQRTEQRDSAMYRCASSFRLAGAPQYFGPGTRLLVL.

V usage is TRBV4-2 and J usage is TRBJ1-2; D is uncertain. Germline values: CDR1 LGHNA, CDR2 YNFKEQ. The CDR3 sequence is 14 residues long. Trimming took off 3 bases at V and 0 bases at J, with 8 bases between the two ends. In nucleotides, the CDR3 is TGTGCCAGCAGCCACAATTCAGCTAACTATGGCTACACCTTC. This translates into CASSHNSANYGYTF.

V gene TRBV5-1 combines with J gene TRBJ2-2; 8 bases map to TRBD2. The CDR3 is 14 amino acids. Germline V CDR1 and CDR2: SGHRS, YFSETQ. V trimming: 6 bases; J trimming: 10 bases; junction bases outside the gene matches: 11. DNA for the CDR3: TGCGCCAGCAAGCAAGCGGGAGATAGAGTGGAGCTGTTTTTT. Its translation: CASKQAGDRVELFF.

The chain couples TRBV18 to TRBJ1-5, with D perhaps matching TRBD1 (6 bases). CDR1 and CDR2 from the germline V gene are KGHSH and LQKENI. V was pared by 6 bases and J by 3 bases, with 9 bases between. This CDR3 has 13 residues. In nucleotides, the CDR3 is TGTGCCAGCTCCCGGACAGACAATCAGCCCCAGCATTTT. Translating gives CASSRTDNQPQHF.

This clone has just a few counts. This chain uses TRBV10-3 with TRBJ2-1, with TRBD2 matching over 9 bases. With 4 bases clipped from V and 5 bases from J, the junction kept 3 bases outside the gene matches. Germline CDR1 is ENHRY and CDR2 is SYGVKD. CDR3 length equals 14 residues. The CDR3: CAISGLAENNEQFF. The DNA for the CDR3 is TGTGCCATCAGTGGACTAGCGGAAAACAATGAGCAGTTCTTC.

In its sample, this clone was seen once. The chain employs TRBV2 and TRBJ2-2; no reliable D call. The CDR3 loop spans 13 amino acids. Trimming took 6 bases from V and 4 from J, leaving 9 bases between them. Germline-derived CDR1 and CDR2 are SNHLY and FYNNEI. CDR3 in amino acids: CASRAQSTGELFF. The CDR3 region has the DNA TGTGCCAGCAGGGCCCAATCCACCGGGGAGCTGTTTTTT.

V is TRBV13 and J is TRBJ1-5; TRBD1 aligns across 7 bases. From germline, CDR1 is PRHDT and CDR2 FYEKMQ (reference sequence). V trimming: 5 bases; J trimming: 7 bases; junction bases outside the gene matches: 11. This CDR3 contains 15 residues. The CDR3 nucleotides are TGTGCCAGCAGCATCAGGACAGGAGGTGGCCAGCCCCAGCATTTT. Encoded protein: CASSIRTGGGQPQHF.

V and J are TRBV28 and TRBJ1-5, with D possibly being TRBD1 (5 bases). V was shortened by 4 bases and J by 0 bases, with 16 bases between the two germline ends. CDR1 MDHEN and CDR2 SYDVKM come from the germline V gene. The CDR3 has 17 amino acids. Written as DNA, the CDR3 is TGTGCCAGCAGTTCGGTAGACAGTTACTATAGCAATCAGCCCCAGCATTTT. It translates to CASSSVDSYYSNQPQHF.

The chain recombines TRBV29-1 with TRBJ2-1; 15 bases agree with TRBD2. Looked up from germline, CDR1 is SQVTM and CDR2 is ANQGSEA. The trim removed 7 bases at V and 7 bases at J, leaving 5 bases unmatched. The CDR3 is 14 residues long. CDR3 region: CSGGLAGGRNEQFF. The CDR3 region has the DNA TGCAGCGGCGGACTAGCGGGGGGGCGAAATGAGCAGTTCTTC.

This chain links TRBV9 with TRBJ2-3; TRBD2 aligns across 13 bases. Germline-derived CDR1 and CDR2 are SGDLS and YYNGEE. The CDR3 contains 16 residues. V was clipped by 4 bases and J by 4 bases; unmatched bases: 6. The CDR3 sequence is CASSPRTSGRADTQYF. DNA for the CDR3: TGTGCCAGCAGCCCGAGGACTAGCGGGAGAGCAGATACGCAGTATTTT.

CDR3 sequence reads: CASSKSGTLPLVAFF. Here the CDR3 DNA reads TGTGCCAGCAGCAAATCCGGGACACTCCCTTTGGTGGCTTTCTTT. V gene TRBV21-1 combines with J gene TRBJ1-1; the table's D call, TRBD1, was not checked against the DNA. TRBV21-1 counts as a pseudogene. The CDR3 length is 15 residues.

V and J are TRBV3-1 (or the pseudogene TRBV3-2) and TRBJ2-7, with D possibly matching TRBD1 (7 bases). In germline, CDR1 is LGHDT, CDR2 YNNKEL (reference sequence). This CDR3 region has 16 residues. Trimming took 1 base from V and 3 from J, leaving 16 bases between them. CDR3 nucleotide sequence: TGTGCCAGCAGCCAAGCAGGGCAGGGGGGTTTCTACGAGCAGTACTTC. Protein: CASSQAGQGGFYEQYF.

This chain connects TRBV6-5 to TRBJ1-4; 7 positions match TRBD1. From germline, CDR1 is MNHEY and CDR2 SVGAGI. This CDR3 has 14 amino acids. The junction had 7 bases not matched to a gene; V was cut back by 8 bases and J by 4 bases. CDR3: CASGQQGNNEKLFF. CDR3 DNA sequence: TGTGCCAGCGGGCAACAGGGGAATAATGAAAAACTGTTTTTT.

The rearrangement links TRBV11-3 to TRBJ2-3; 7 bases match TRBD1. Trimming took 4 bases from V and 5 from J; bases not matched to a gene: 9. CDR1 SGHNT and CDR2 YENEEA come from the germline V gene. The CDR3 spans 15 residues. The CDR3 spells CASSSTGRSGDTQYF. Here the CDR3 DNA reads TGTGCCAGCAGCTCGACAGGGAGATCTGGAGATACGCAGTATTTT.

The rearrangement uses TRBV2 and TRBJ1-4, with 11 bases matching TRBD1. The V gene end was trimmed by 6 bases and the J gene end by 4 bases; junction bases not matched to a gene: 4. The CDR3 has 15 residues. Germline CDR1 is SNHLY and CDR2 is FYNNEI. The CDR3 sequence: CASSGTGGNNEKLFF. The CDR3 DNA is TGTGCCAGCAGCGGGACAGGGGGGAATAATGAAAAACTGTTTTTT.

V gene TRBV19 combines with J gene TRBJ1-2; tentative D call: TRBD1 (5 bases). V dropped 4 bases and J dropped 8 bases, with 23 bases sitting between them. The CDR3 covers 16 residues. The germline CDR1 and CDR2 sequences are LNHDA and SQIVND (reference sequence). CDR3 loop: CASSTLGGVAVRGYTF. Written as DNA, the CDR3 is TGTGCCAGTAGTACTCTAGGAGGGGTCGCAGTTCGAGGCTACACCTTC.

A single count supports this clone. The chain recombines TRBV6-5 with TRBJ2-1; a weak D match, TRBD1 (6 bases). The V end lost 3 bases, the J end lost 5 bases, and 11 bases lay between the germline ends. The CDR3 runs 14 residues. Germline values: CDR1 MNHEY, CDR2 SVGAGI. As DNA, the CDR3 is TGTGCCAGCAGTTATACAGGGTCCCACAATGAGCAGTTCTTC. Its translation: CASSYTGSHNEQFF.

The rearrangement links TRBV3-1 (or the pseudogene TRBV3-2) to TRBJ1-1; maybe TRBD1 (5 bases). V lost 8 bases, J lost 0 bases, and 13 bases lay in between. Germline CDR1 is LGHDT and CDR2 is YNNKEL (reference sequence). This CDR3 contains 14 residues. The CDR3 coding sequence is TGTGCCAGCCGGACGGCAGGGTTGAACACTGAAGCTTTCTTT. It encodes CASRTAGLNTEAFF.